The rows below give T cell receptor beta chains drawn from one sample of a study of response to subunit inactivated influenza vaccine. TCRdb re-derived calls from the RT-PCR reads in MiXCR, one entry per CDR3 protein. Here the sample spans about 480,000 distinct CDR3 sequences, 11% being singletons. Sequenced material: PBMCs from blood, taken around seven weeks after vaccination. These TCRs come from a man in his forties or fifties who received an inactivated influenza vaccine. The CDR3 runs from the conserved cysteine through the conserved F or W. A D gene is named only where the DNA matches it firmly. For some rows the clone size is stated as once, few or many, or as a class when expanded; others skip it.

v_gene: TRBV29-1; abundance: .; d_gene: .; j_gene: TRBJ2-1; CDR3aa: CSALQASYNEQFF; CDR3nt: TGCAGCGCCCTTCAGGCCTCCTACAATGAGCAGTTCTTC
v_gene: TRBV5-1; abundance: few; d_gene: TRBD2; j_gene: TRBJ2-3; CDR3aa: CASSSGLAADTQYF; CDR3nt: TGCGCCAGCAGCTCGGGACTAGCCGCAGATACGCAGTATTTT
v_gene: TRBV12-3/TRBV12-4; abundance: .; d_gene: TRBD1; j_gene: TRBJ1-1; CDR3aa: CASSHSRQGSTEAFF; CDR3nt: TGTGCCAGCAGTCACTCTCGACAGGGGAGCACTGAAGCTTTCTTT
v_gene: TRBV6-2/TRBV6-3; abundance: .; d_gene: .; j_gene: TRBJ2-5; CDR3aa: CASSLRAVIETQYF; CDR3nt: TGTGCCAGCAGCCTCAGAGCGGTTATAGAGACCCAGTACTTC
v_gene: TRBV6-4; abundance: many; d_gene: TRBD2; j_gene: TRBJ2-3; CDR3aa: CASSPTSASDTQYF; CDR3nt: TGTGCCAGCAGTCCGACTAGCGCCTCAGATACGCAGTATTTT
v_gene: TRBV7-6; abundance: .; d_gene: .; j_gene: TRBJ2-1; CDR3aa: CASSLEAGTAYNEQFF; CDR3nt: TGTGCCAGCAGCTTAGAGGCGGGAACCGCCTACAATGAGCAGTTCTTC
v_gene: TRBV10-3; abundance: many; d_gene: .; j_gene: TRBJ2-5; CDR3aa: CAISERGAQETQYF; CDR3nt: TGTGCCATCAGTGAGCGGGGGGCCCAAGAGACCCAGTACTTC
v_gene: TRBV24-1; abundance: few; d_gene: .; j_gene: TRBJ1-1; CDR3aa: CATSEEPRFEPNTEAFF; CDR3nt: TGTGCCACCAGTGAGGAGCCGCGTTTCGAGCCGAACACTGAAGCTTTCTTT
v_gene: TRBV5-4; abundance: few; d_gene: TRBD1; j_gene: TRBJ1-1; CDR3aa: CASRSGQGSTEAFF; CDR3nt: TGTGCCAGCAGATCGGGACAGGGAAGCACTGAAGCTTTCTTT
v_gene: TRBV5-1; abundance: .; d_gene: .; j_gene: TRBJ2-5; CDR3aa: CASSLGSGVGGETQYF; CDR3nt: TGCGCCAGCAGCTTGGGATCAGGTGTTGGAGGAGAGACCCAGTACTTC
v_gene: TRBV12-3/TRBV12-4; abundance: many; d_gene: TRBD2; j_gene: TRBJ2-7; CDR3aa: CASSKRGLSYEQYF; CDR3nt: TGTGCCAGCAGTAAGCGGGGGCTTTCCTACGAGCAGTACTTC
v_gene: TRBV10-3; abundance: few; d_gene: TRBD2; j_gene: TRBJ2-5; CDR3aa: CAIGGGGDISYQETQYF; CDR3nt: TGTGCCATCGGCGGGGGGGGGGACATCTCGTACCAAGAGACCCAGTACTTC
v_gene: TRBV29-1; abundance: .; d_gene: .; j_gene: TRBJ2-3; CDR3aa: CSASSAGFTDTQYF; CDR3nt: TGCAGCGCATCTAGCGCAGGATTCACAGATACGCAGTATTTT
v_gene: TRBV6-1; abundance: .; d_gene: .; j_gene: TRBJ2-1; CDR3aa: CASSPDRSSYIEQFF; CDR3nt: TGTGCCAGCAGCCCGGATAGGAGCTCCTACATTGAGCAGTTCTTC
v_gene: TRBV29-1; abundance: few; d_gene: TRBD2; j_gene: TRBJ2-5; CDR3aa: CSVLQPLAGDPETQYF; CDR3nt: TGCAGCGTTCTTCAACCGCTAGCGGGGGATCCAGAGACCCAGTACTTC
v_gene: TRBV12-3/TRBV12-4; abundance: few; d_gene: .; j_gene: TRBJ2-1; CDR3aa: CASSLHWGGNNEQFF; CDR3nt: TGTGCCAGCAGTCTTCACTGGGGTGGCAACAATGAGCAGTTCTTC